A single sample gave rise to the 17 T cell receptor beta chains below, sequenced in a study of T cell repertoires in cytomegalovirus infection. TCRdb fed the reads into MiXCR, producing one record per CDR3 protein. The data contain 100,000 to 150,000 distinct CDR3 sequences, roughly 9% of them seen just once; the ten biggest clones take up around a tenth. Sequencing was performed on PBMCs. Receptors originate from a human donor in good health (CMV status not recorded). Some clones in this sample may be carry-over from other donors' samples.

This clonotype was recorded at least ten times. This chain uses TRBV6-1 with TRBJ1-1; D is unresolved. V was pared by 4 bases and J by 0 bases, with 9 bases between. This CDR3 is built from 14 residues. Germline values: CDR1 MNHNS, CDR2 SASEGT. The CDR3 region has the DNA TGTGCCAGCAGTGTCGAGCTAATGAACACTGAAGCTTTCTTT. Encoded protein: CASSVELMNTEAFF.

At least ten counts were recorded for this clonotype. The chain recombines TRBV20-1 with TRBJ2-7; TRBD2 matches at 11 bases. CDR1 DFQATT and CDR2 SNEGSKA come from the germline V gene (reference sequence). The CDR3 is 13 residues long. Trimming at V came to 6 bases and at J to 3 bases, leaving 4 bases not matched to a gene. The DNA for the CDR3 is TGCAGTGCCAGACTAGCGGGGCGCTACGAGCAGTACTTC. Amino acids: CSARLAGRYEQYF.

The chain joins TRBV11-2 to TRBJ2-4, with 9 positions matching TRBD1. Germline CDR1 reads SGHAT; CDR2 reads FQNNGV. The CDR3 has 16 residues. V was clipped by 3 bases and J by 6 bases; unmatched bases: 9. In nucleotides, the CDR3 is TGTGCCAGCAGCTTTCCCCTTGGGACAGGGAGAAACATTCAGTACTTC. Its protein is CASSFPLGTGRNIQYF.

On this clonotype itself: A much larger clone differs by one base, so this may be a read error. The chain combines TRBV5-5 with TRBJ2-2, with 10 bases fitting TRBD1. Germline assignment: CDR1 SGHKS and CDR2 YYEKEE (reference sequence). CDR3 length: 14 amino acids. The CDR3 here is CASSGTGANGGLFF. Here the CDR3 DNA reads TGTGCCAGCAGCGGGACAGGGGCAAACGGGGGGCTGTTTTTT.

This clonotype was seen many times. The CDR3: CASSRSGTNNGNTIYF. The CDR3 DNA sequence: TGTGCCAGCAGCCGGTCCGGGACAAATAATGGAAACACCATATATTTT. V and J are TRBV14 and TRBJ1-3; D perhaps matches TRBD1 (6 bases). Trimming shortened V by 4 bases and J by 3 bases, and 16 bases separated the two germline ends. The CDR3 extends over 16 amino acids. The germline V gene has CDR1 SGHDN and CDR2 FVKESK.

The chain links TRBV5-4 to TRBJ2-5, with 8 bases fitting TRBD1. Germline values: CDR1 SGHNT, CDR2 YYREEE (reference sequence). This CDR3 comprises 16 residues. Germline trimming cut 4 bases from V and 1 base from J; bases unmatched to any gene: 9. This chain's CDR3 is CASSRRTGTLQETQYF. CDR3 in DNA: TGTGCCAGCAGCCGCCGGACAGGGACGCTCCAAGAGACCCAGTACTTC. Supplemented by reference TRBV5-4 and TRBJ2-5, the full variable domain reads ETGVTQSPTHLIKTRGQQVTLRCSSQSGHNTVSWYQQALGQGPQFIFQYYREEENGRGNFPPRFSGLQFPNYSSELNVNALELDDSALYLCASSRRTGTLQETQYFGPGTRLLVL.

This clonotype was detected ten times or more. The gene calls are TRBV7-2 and TRBJ2-2; TRBD1 aligns across 8 bases. The CDR3 covers 15 residues. Germline V gene lookup returns CDR1 SGHTA and CDR2 FQGNSA. V lost 1 base to trimming and J lost 6 bases; unmatched junction nucleotides: 4. The CDR3 protein is CASSLGQGRSGELFF. CDR3 DNA: TGTGCCAGCAGCTTAGGACAGGGGAGGTCCGGGGAGCTGTTTTTT.

This clonotype occurred a few times. The rearrangement links TRBV2 to TRBJ1-1; D remains ambiguous. CDR3 length: 13 amino acids. Germline V gene lookup returns CDR1 SNHLY and CDR2 FYNNEI. With 6 bases removed from V and 5 bases from J, the gap between germline ends came to 13 bases. This CDR3 is CASSVQMGTEAFF. The DNA for the CDR3 is TGTGCCAGCAGCGTACAAATGGGGACTGAAGCTTTCTTT.

Remarks on this clonotype: This sequence may be a read error, since a much larger clone differs from it by one base. The J gene is TRBJ1-1, the V gene TRBV19; no definite D call. The CDR3 length is 12 residues. The germline gives CDR1 LNHDA, CDR2 SQIVND (reference sequence). The CDR3 DNA sequence: TGTGTCAGTAGTATTGGTTACGGTGAAGCTTTCTTT. Translated, it gives CVSSIGYGEAFF.

The rearrangement uses TRBV12-3 or TRBV12-4 and TRBJ2-7; the D call may be TRBD1 or TRBD2 (6 bases each). This CDR3 is 15 amino acids long. V was cut by 3 bases and J by 7 bases, with 19 bases left in between. The CDR3 DNA reads TGTGCCAGCAGTTTTTTTCGGAGGGGGAGAGGGGAGCAGTACTTC. It specifies CASSFFRRGRGEQYF.

This chain joins TRBV28 and TRBJ1-2; D is perhaps TRBD1 (6 bases). V was shortened by 3 bases and J by 0 bases, with 11 bases between the two germline ends. The CDR3 runs to 15 residues. Germline CDR1 and CDR2: MDHEN and SYDVKM. CDR3 sequence (DNA): TGTGCCAGCAGTTTTTCCGACAGGCCTAACTATGGCTACACCTTC. Protein product: CASSFSDRPNYGYTF.

The table lists this clonotype with many counts. The genes are TRBV19 and TRBJ1-2; D call uncertain. The germline V gene encodes CDR1 LNHDA and CDR2 SQIVND (reference sequence). V dropped 7 bases and J dropped 7 bases, with 22 bases sitting between them. The CDR3 is 15 amino acids. The CDR3 DNA sequence: TGTGCCAGTACCAATCCTTCACGTAGAACCATTGGCTACACCTTC. It encodes CASTNPSRRTIGYTF.

This clonotype appeared many times. This chain uses TRBV7-9 with TRBJ2-1; D is possibly TRBD1 (5 bases). Trimming stripped 5 bases from V and 5 bases from J, with 13 bases between. The CDR3 sequence is 14 residues long. Germline V gene data show CDR1 as SEHNR and CDR2 as FQNEAQ (reference sequence). CDR3 in DNA: TGTGCCAGCAGCGTCAGCTCAGGGCACAATGAGCAGTTCTTC. It is translated as CASSVSSGHNEQFF. Based on the CDR3 plus reference TRBV7-9 and TRBJ2-1, the full variable domain is DTGVSQNPRHKITKRGQNVTFRCDPISEHNRLYWYRQTLGQGPEFLTYFQNEAQLEKSRLLSDRFSAERPKGSFSTLEIQRTEQGDSAMYLCASSVSSGHNEQFFGPGTRLTVL.

This clonotype was counted at least ten times. V usage is TRBV7-2 and J usage is TRBJ1-2; perhaps TRBD1 as D (6 bases). Looked up from germline, CDR1 is SGHTA and CDR2 is FQGNSA. Trimming pared 2 bases from V and 5 bases from J, leaving 12 bases between. This CDR3 is built from 14 residues. In DNA form, the CDR3 reads TGTGCCAGCAGCTTATCAGGGGCCGTATATGGCTACACCTTC. It translates to CASSLSGAVYGYTF.

This clonotype was detected ten times or more. V gene TRBV29-1 combines with J gene TRBJ1-1; D gene unclear. Trimming pared 6 bases from V and 4 bases from J, leaving 12 bases between. The CDR3 has 12 amino acids. Germline CDR1 and CDR2: SQVTM and ANQGSEA. In nucleotides, the CDR3 is TGCAGCGTCGGCGTTGACCTCACTGAAGCTTTCTTT. This translates into CSVGVDLTEAFF. Looking up the rest from reference TRBV29-1 and TRBJ1-1 gives the full variable domain: SAVISQKPSRDICQRGTSLTIQCQVDSQVTMMFWYRQQPGQSLTLIATANQGSEATYESGFVIDKFPISRPNLTFSTLTVSNMSPEDSSIYLCSVGVDLTEAFFGQGTRLTVV.

This clonotype has at least ten counts. The rearrangement links TRBV18 to TRBJ2-1; tentatively, D is TRBD1 (5 bases). Trimming took 2 bases from V and 3 from J, leaving 11 bases between them. This CDR3 has 15 residues. Germline-derived CDR1 and CDR2 are KGHSH and LQKENI. The DNA of the CDR3 is TGTGCCAGCTCACCAGATCCGGACAACTACAATGAGCAGTTCTTC. It codes for CASSPDPDNYNEQFF.

This clonotype came up a few times. The CDR3 DNA sequence: TGTGCCAGCAGCTTGGCGGGACAGGGGGCACGTTATATGGGCTACACCTTC. Protein sequence: CASSLAGQGARYMGYTF. V usage is TRBV5-6 and J usage is TRBJ1-2; 12 nucleotides line up with TRBD1. This CDR3 spans 17 amino acids. V was pared by 0 bases and J by 8 bases, with 11 bases of the junction left unmatched. From germline, CDR1 is SGHDT and CDR2 YYEEEE.